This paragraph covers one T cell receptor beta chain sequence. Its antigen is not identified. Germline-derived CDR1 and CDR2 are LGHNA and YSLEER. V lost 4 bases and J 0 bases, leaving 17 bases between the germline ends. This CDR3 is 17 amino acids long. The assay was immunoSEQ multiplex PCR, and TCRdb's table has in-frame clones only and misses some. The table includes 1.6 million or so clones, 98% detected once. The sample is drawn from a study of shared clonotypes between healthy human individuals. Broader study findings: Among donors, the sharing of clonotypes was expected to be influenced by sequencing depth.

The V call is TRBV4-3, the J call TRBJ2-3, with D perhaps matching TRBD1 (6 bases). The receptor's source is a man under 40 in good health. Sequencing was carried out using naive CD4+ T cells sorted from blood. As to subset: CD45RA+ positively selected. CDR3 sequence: CASSLRGGAASTDTQYF. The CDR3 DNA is TGCGCCAGCAGCCTTAGAGGGGGAGCGGCTAGCACAGATACGCAGTATTTT.